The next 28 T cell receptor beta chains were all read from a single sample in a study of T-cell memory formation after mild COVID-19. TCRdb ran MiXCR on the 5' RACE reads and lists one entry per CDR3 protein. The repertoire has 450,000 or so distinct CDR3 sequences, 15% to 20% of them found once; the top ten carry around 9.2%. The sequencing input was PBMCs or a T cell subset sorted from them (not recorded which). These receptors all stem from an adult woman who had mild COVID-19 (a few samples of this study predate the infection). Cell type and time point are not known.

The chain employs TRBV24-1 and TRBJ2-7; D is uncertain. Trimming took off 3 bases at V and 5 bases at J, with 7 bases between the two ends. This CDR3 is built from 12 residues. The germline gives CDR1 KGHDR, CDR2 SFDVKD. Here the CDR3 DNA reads TGTGCCACCAGTGATCCGCTTAACGAGCAGTACTTC. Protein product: CATSDPLNEQYF.

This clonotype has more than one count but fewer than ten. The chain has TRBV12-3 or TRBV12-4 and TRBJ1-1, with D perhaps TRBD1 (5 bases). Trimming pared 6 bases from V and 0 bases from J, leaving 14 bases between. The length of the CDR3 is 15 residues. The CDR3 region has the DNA TGTGCCAGCAGATCCCAGAGGGGTTTGAACACTGAAGCTTTCTTT. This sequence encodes CASRSQRGLNTEAFF.

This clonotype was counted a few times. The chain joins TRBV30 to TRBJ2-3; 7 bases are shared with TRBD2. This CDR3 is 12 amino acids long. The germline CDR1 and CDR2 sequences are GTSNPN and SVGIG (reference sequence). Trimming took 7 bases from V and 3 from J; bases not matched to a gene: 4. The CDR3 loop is CAYGLVTDTQYF. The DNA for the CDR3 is TGTGCCTATGGACTAGTGACAGATACGCAGTATTTT.

The CDR3, as DNA: TGTGCCAGCAGCCAACGGATCGATGAGCAGTTCTTC. It translates to CASSQRIDEQFF. The V gene is TRBV7-9, the J gene TRBJ2-1; D remains ambiguous. The CDR3 has 12 amino acids. Deletions cut 5 bases from V and 8 bases from J, with 10 bases between. CDR1 is SEHNR, CDR2 FQNEAQ, per germline (reference sequence).

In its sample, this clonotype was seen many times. The CDR3 region has the DNA TGCAGTGCCCACAGCCACGGGACATCTTCTAGCGGGAAGTACAATGAGCAGTTCTTC. Protein product: CSAHSHGTSSSGKYNEQFF. The rearrangement joins TRBV20-1 to TRBJ2-1; 9 bases align to TRBD2. Germline V gives CDR1 DFQATT, CDR2 SNEGSKA (reference sequence). Trimming cost V 6 bases and J 4 bases; bases outside gene matches: 22. The CDR3 consists of 19 residues.

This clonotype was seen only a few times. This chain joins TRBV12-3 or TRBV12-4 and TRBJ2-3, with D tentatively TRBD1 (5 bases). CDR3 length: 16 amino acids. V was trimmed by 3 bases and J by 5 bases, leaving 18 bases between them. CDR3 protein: CASSFAGKVKGDTQYF. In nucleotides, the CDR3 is TGTGCCAGCAGTTTCGCAGGGAAGGTCAAGGGAGATACGCAGTATTTT.

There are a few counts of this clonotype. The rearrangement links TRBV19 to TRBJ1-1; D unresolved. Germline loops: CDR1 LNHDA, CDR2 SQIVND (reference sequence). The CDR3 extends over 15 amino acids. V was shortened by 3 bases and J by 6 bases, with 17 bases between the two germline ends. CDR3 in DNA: TGTGCCAGTAGTATCTACGGCAGCGGCGACCCTGAAGCTTTCTTT. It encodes CASSIYGSGDPEAFF.

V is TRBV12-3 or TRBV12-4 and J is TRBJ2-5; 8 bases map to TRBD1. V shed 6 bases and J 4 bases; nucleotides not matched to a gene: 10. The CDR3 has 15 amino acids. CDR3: CASSEDRVGAETQYF. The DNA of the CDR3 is TGTGCCAGCAGCGAGGACAGGGTTGGGGCAGAGACCCAGTACTTC.

The CDR3 bases are TGTGCCAGCAGCTCACAACTGATTATGAACACTGAAGCTTTCTTT. This sequence encodes CASSSQLIMNTEAFF. This chain connects TRBV7-2 to TRBJ1-1; D is ambiguous. This CDR3 is built from 15 residues. The V end lost 4 bases, the J end lost 0 bases, and 12 bases lay between the germline ends. From germline, CDR1 is SGHTA and CDR2 FQGNSA.

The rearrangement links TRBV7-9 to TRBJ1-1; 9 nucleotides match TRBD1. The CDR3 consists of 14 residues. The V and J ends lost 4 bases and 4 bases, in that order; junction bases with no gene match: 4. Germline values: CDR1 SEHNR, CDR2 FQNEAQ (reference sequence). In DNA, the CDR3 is TGTGCCAGCAGCTCCGGGACAGGGACCACTGAAGCTTTCTTT. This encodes CASSSGTGTTEAFF.

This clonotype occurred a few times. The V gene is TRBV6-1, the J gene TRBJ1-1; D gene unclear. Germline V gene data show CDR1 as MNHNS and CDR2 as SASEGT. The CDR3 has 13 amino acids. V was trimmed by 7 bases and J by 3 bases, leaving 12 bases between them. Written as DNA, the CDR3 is TGTGCCAGCAAAGTAGTTCCGGACACTGAAGCTTTCTTT. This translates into CASKVVPDTEAFF.

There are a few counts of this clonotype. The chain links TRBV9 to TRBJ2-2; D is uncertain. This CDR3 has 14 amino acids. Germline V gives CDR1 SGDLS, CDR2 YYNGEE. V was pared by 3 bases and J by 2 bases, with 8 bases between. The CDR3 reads CASSDRPNTGELFF. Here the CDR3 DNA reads TGTGCCAGCAGCGACAGACCAAACACCGGGGAGCTGTTTTTT.

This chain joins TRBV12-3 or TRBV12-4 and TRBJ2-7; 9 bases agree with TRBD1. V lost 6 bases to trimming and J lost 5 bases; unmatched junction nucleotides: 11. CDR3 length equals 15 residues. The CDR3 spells CASRTLGQGGDEQYF. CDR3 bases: TGTGCCAGCAGGACTTTGGGACAGGGAGGAGACGAGCAGTACTTC.

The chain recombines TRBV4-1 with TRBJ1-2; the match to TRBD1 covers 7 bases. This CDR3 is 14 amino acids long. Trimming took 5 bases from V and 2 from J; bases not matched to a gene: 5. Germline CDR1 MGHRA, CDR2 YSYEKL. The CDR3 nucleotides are TGCGCCAGCAGCGCCTTGACAGGGAACTATGGCTACACCTTC. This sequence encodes CASSALTGNYGYTF.

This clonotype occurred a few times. The CDR3 reads CASSPGTAPDTQYF. The CDR3 DNA reads as TGTGCCAGCAGCCCCGGGACAGCTCCAGATACGCAGTATTTT. The V gene is TRBV7-9, the J gene TRBJ2-3; 7 nucleotides line up with TRBD1. V trimming: 5 bases; J trimming: 4 bases; junction bases outside the gene matches: 6. Germline-derived CDR1 and CDR2 are SEHNR and FQNEAQ (reference sequence). The CDR3 runs to 14 residues.

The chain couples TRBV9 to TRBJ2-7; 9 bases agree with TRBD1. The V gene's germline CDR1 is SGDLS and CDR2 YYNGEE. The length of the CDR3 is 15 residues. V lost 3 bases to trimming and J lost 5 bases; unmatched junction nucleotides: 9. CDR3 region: CASSAIGTGRHEQYF. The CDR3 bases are TGTGCCAGCAGCGCCATAGGGACAGGGCGGCACGAGCAGTACTTC.

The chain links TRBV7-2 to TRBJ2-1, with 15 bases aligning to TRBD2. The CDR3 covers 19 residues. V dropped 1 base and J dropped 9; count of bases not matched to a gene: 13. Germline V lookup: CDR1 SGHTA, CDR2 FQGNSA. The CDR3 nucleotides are TGTGCCAGCAGCTTAGGCCCGGGACTAGCGGGAGGCCCCAGGGGTGAGCAGTTCTTC. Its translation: CASSLGPGLAGGPRGEQFF.

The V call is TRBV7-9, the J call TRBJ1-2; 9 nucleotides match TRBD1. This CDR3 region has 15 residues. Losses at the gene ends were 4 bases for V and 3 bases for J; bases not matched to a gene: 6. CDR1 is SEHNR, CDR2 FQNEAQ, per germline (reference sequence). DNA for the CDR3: TGTGCCAGCAGCTCCACAGGGGGCGCGGACTATGGCTACACCTTC. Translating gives CASSSTGGADYGYTF.

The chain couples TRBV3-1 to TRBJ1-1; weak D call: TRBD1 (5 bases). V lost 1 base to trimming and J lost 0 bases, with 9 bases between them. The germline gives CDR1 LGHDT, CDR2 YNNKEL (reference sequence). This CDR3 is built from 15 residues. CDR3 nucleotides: TGTGCCAGCAGCCAAGGACAGCCTATGAACACTGAAGCTTTCTTT. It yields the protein CASSQGQPMNTEAFF.

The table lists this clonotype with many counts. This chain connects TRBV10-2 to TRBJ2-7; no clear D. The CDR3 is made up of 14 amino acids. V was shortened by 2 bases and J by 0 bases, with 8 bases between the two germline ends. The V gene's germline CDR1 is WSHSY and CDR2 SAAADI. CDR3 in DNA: TGCGCCAGCAGTGAGCCGAGTTACTCCTACGAGCAGTACTTC. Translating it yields CASSEPSYSYEQYF.

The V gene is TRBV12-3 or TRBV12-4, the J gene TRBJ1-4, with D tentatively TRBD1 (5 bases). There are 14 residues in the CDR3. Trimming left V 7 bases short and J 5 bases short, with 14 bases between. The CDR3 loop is CASTLGHRNEKLFF. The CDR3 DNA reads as TGTGCCAGCACCCTGGGGCACCGGAATGAAAAACTGTTTTTT.

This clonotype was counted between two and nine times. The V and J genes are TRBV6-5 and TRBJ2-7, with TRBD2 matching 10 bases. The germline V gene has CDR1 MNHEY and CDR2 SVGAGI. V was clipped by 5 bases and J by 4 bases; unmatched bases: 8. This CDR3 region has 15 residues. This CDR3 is CASSPPLAGKYEQYF. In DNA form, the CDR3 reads TGTGCCAGCAGTCCCCCACTAGCGGGAAAGTACGAGCAGTACTTC.

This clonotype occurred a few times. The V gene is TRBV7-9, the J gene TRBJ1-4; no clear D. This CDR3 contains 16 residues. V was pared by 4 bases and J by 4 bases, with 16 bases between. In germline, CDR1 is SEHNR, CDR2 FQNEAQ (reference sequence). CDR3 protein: CASSSPDGANNEKLFF. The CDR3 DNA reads TGTGCCAGCAGCTCCCCCGATGGAGCGAATAATGAAAAACTGTTTTTT.

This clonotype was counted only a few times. CDR3 residues: CASSLWGAGANVLTF. CDR3 nucleotides: TGTGCCAGCAGTTTATGGGGGGCTGGGGCCAACGTCCTGACTTTC. The rearrangement joins TRBV12-3 or TRBV12-4 to TRBJ2-6, with TRBD2 as a possible D gene (6 bases). This CDR3 is 15 amino acids long. V lost 2 bases and J 2 bases, leaving 7 bases between the germline ends.

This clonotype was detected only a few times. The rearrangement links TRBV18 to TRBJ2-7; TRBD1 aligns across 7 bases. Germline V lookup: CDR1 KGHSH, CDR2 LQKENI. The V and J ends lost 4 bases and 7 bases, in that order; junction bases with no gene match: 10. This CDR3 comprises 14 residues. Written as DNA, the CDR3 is TGTGCCAGCTCACGACGGGACAGAGCGAATGAGCAGTACTTC. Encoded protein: CASSRRDRANEQYF. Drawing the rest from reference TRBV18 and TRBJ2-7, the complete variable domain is NAGVMQNPRHLVRRRGQEARLRCSPMKGHSHVYWYRQLPEEGLKFMVYLQKENIIDESGMPKERFSAEFPKEGPSILRIQQVVRGDSAAYFCASSRRDRANEQYFGPGTRLTVT.

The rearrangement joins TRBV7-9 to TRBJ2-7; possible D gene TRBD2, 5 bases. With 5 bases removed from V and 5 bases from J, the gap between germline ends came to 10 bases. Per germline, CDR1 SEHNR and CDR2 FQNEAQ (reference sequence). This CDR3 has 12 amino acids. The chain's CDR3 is CASSHGRDEQYF. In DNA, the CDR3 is TGTGCCAGCAGCCATGGGAGAGACGAGCAGTACTTC.

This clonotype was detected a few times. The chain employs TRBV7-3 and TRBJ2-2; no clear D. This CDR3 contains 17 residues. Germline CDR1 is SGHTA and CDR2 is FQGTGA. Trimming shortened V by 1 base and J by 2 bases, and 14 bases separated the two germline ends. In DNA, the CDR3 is TGTGCCAGCAGCTTAATGGGTAGCTCAACAAACACCGGGGAGCTGTTTTTT. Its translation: CASSLMGSSTNTGELFF.

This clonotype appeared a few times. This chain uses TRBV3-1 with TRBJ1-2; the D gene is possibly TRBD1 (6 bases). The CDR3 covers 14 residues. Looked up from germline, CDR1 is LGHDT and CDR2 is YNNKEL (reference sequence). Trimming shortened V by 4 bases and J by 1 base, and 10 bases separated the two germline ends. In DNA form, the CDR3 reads TGTGCCAGCAGCCCCGGGGGCAGTAACTATGGCTACACCTTC. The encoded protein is CASSPGGSNYGYTF.